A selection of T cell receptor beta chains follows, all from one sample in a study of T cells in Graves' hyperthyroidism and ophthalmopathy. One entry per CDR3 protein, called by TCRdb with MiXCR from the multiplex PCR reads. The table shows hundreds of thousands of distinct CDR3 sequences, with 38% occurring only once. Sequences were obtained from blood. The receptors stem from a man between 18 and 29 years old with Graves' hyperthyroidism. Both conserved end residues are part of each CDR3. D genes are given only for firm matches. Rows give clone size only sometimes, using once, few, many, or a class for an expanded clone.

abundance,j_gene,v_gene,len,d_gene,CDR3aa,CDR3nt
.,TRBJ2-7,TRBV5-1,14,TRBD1,CASSPGTVVYEQYF,TGCGCCAGCAGCCCGGGGACAGTAGTATACGAGCAGTACTTC
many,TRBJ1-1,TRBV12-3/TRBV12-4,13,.,CASSLAVATEAFF,TGTGCCAGCAGTTTAGCGGTAGCGACCGAAGCTTTCTTT
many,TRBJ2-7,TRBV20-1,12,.,CSAIFRGTRQYF,TGCAGTGCTATCTTCAGGGGCACGAGGCAGTACTTC
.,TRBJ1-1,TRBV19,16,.,CASAPGDGPMNTEAFF,TGTGCCAGTGCCCCAGGGGACGGTCCCATGAACACTGAAGCTTTCTTT
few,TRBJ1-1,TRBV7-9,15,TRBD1,CASSPMTGVNTEAFF,TGTGCCAGCAGCCCGATGACAGGGGTTAACACTGAAGCTTTCTTT
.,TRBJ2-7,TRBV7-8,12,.,CASSPSPREQYF,TGCGCCAGCAGCCCAAGTCCGAGGGAGCAGTACTTC
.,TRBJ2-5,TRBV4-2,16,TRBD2,CASSPDSGLAGKTQYF,TGTGCCAGCAGCCCAGACAGTGGACTAGCGGGAAAGACCCAGTACTTC
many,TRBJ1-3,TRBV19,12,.,CASRRMTDTIYF,TGTGCCAGTAGGCGGATGACTGACACCATATATTTT
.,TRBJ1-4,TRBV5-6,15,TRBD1,CASSLPGGADEKLFF,TGTGCCAGCAGCTTACCAGGGGGCGCCGATGAAAAACTGTTTTTT
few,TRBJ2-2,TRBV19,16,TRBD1,CASRPPGQGWTGELFF,TGTGCCAGTAGACCCCCGGGACAGGGGTGGACCGGGGAGCTGTTTTTT
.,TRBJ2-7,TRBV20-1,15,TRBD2,CSAADSTSGSLEQYF,TGCAGTGCCGCGGACTCAACTAGCGGGAGCTTGGAGCAGTACTTC
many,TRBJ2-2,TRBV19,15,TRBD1,CASKIGTGITGELFF,TGTGCCAGTAAAATTGGGACAGGGATCACCGGGGAGCTGTTTTTT
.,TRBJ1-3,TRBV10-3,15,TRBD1,CAIIPGQGAGNTIYF,TGTGCCATCATCCCGGGACAGGGGGCTGGAAACACCATATATTTT
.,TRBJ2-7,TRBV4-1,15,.,CASKKSEASSYEQYF,TGCGCCAGCAAAAAATCAGAGGCCTCATCCTACGAGCAGTACTTC
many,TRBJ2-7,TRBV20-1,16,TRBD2,CSARALERGASYEQYF,TGCAGTGCTAGAGCCCTAGAGCGGGGGGCCTCCTACGAGCAGTACTTC
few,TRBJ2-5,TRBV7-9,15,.,CASSATGRLEETQYF,TGTGCCAGCAGCGCTACCGGACGACTCGAAGAGACCCAGTACTTC
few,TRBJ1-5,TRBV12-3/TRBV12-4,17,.,CASTPNWGGGSNQPQHF,TGTGCCAGCACCCCGAACTGGGGGGGCGGAAGCAATCAGCCCCAGCATTTT
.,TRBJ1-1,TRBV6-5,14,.,CASRATGGGAEAFF,TGTGCGAGCCGGGCGACGGGGGGCGGAGCTGAAGCTTTCTTT
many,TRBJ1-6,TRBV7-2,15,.,CASSLESSYNSPLHF,TGTGCCAGCAGCTTAGAGAGCTCCTATAATTCACCCCTCCACTTT
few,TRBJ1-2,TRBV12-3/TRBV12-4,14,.,CASSLQRDVYGYTF,TGTGCCAGCAGTTTACAGAGGGACGTCTATGGCTACACCTTC
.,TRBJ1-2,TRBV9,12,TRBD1,CASSETGKGYTF,TGTGCCAGCAGCGAGACAGGGAAAGGCTACACCTTC
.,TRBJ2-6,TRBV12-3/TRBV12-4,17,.,CASSLSKFGSGANVLTF,TGTGCCAGCAGTTTGAGTAAATTCGGGTCTGGGGCCAACGTCCTGACTTTC
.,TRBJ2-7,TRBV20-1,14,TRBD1,CSASPGTGQYEQYF,TGCAGTGCTAGCCCCGGGACAGGGCAATACGAGCAGTACTTC
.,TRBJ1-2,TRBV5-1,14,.,CASIMTPRGYGYTF,TGCGCCAGCATTATGACCCCCCGGGGCTATGGCTACACCTTC
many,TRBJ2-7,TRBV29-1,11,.,CSATRGYEQYF,TGCAGCGCGACAAGGGGTTACGAGCAGTACTTC
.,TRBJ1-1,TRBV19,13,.,CASSMVADPEAFF,TGTGCCAGTAGTATGGTGGCCGACCCTGAAGCTTTCTTT
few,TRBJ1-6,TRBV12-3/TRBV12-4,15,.,CASSSDKEGYSPLHF,TGTGCCAGCAGTTCGGACAAGGAGGGTTATTCACCCCTCCACTTT
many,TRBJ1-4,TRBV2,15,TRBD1,CASTLQGTIMEKLFF,TGTGCCAGCACCTTACAGGGGACTATAATGGAAAAACTGTTTTTT
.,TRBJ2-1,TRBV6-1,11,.,CASGSDNEQFF,TGTGCCAGCGGTAGCGACAATGAGCAGTTCTTC
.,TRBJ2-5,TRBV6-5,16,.,CASSYSAGDPWGAQYF,TGTGCCAGCAGTTACTCGGCCGGTGACCCGTGGGGAGCCCAGTACTTC
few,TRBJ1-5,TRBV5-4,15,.,CASSQAGRGEQPQHF,TGCGCCAGCAGCCAAGCGGGCAGGGGAGAACAGCCCCAGCATTTT
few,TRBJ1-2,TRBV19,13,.,CASSFSSLEGYTF,TGTGCCAGTAGTTTCTCATCCTTGGAGGGCTACACCTTC
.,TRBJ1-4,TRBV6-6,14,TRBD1,CASSLWWNRGILFF,TGTGCCAGCAGTTTATGGTGGAACAGGGGGATACTGTTTTTT
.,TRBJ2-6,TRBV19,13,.,CASRGVGANVLTF,TGTGCCAGTAGGGGGGTGGGGGCCAACGTCCTGACTTTC
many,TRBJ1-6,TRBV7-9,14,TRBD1,CASSPGGAGSPLHF,TGTGCCAGCAGCCCAGGGGGCGCTGGTTCACCCCTCCACTTT
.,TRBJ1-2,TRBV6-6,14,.,CASRSWTANYGYTF,TGTGCCAGCAGATCCTGGACAGCTAACTATGGCTACACCTTC
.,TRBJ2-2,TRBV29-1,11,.,CSVDRAGEPFF,TGCAGCGTTGATCGCGCCGGGGAGCCGTTTTTT
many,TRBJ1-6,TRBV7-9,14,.,CASSLTGSGSPLHF,TGTGCCAGCAGCCTGACAGGATCTGGGTCACCCCTCCACTTT
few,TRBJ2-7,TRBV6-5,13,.,CATGLGPIYEQYF,TGTGCCACCGGACTCGGACCTATCTACGAGCAGTACTTC
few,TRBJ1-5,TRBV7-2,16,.,CASSLEPGVSNQPQHF,TGTGCCAGCAGCTTAGAACCGGGGGTTAGCAATCAGCCCCAGCATTTT
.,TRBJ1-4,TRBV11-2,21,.,CASSLPPSCEESFATNEKLFF,TGTGCCAGCAGCTTACCCCCCAGCTGTGAGGAGTCCTTTGCCACTAATGAAAAACTGTTTTTT
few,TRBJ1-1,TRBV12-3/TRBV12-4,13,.,CASSLGWGTLTFF,TGTGCCAGCAGTTTAGGGTGGGGGACGTTGACTTTCTTT
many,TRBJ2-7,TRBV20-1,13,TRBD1,CSASRDRTYEQYF,TGCAGTGCCTCCCGGGACAGAACCTACGAGCAGTACTTC
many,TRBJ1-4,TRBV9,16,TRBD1,CASSDGTGGYLEKLFF,TGTGCCAGCAGCGATGGGACAGGGGGCTATCTTGAAAAACTGTTTTTT
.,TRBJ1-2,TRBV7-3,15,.,CASSLTAGGRDGYTF,TGTGCCAGCAGCTTAACAGCGGGGGGGCGGGATGGCTACACCTTC
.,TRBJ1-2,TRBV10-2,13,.,CAISESQGYGYTF,TGCGCCATCAGTGAGTCACAGGGCTATGGCTACACCTTC
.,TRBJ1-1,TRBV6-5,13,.,CASTKGTNTEAFF,TGTGCCAGCACCAAGGGTACGAACACTGAAGCTTTCTTT
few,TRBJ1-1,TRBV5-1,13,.,CASSLWGGSEAFF,TGCGCCAGCAGCTTGTGGGGGGGCTCTGAAGCTTTCTTT
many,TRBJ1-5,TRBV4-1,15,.,CASSHDRDSVRPQHF,TGCGCCAGCAGCCACGACCGGGACTCCGTACGGCCCCAGCATTTT
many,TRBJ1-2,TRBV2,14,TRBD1,CASNSGTGNYGYTF,TGTGCCAGCAATTCCGGGACAGGGAACTATGGCTACACCTTC
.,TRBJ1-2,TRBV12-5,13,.,CASGLYDNYGYTF,TGTGCTAGTGGTTTATACGATAACTATGGCTACACCTTC
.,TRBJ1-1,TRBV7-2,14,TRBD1,CASSLVGQGEQPFF,TGTGCCAGCAGCTTAGTTGGACAGGGGGAACAACCTTTCTTT
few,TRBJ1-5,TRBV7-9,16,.,CASSQVSGARNQPQHF,TGTGCCAGCAGCCAAGTCTCCGGGGCAAGGAACCAGCCCCAGCATTTT
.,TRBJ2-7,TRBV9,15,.,CASSRRLGSRDEQYF,TGTGCCAGCAGCCGTAGACTAGGTTCTCGGGACGAGCAGTACTTC